Each of the 20 T cell receptor beta chains below was sequenced from the same sample in a study of blood T cell repertoires in COVID-19. Only in-frame clones appear in the TCRdb table, and some are missing; sequencing was by immunoSEQ multiplex PCR. Of tens of thousands of clones in the sample, around 90% were seen once. The specimen was peripheral blood. These receptors all come from a human donor in a cohort sampled during active COVID-19.

This chain's CDR3 is CASSWRDSRGYTF. The CDR3 DNA reads TGTGCCAGCAGTTGGCGGGACTCGAGGGGCTACACCTTC. The gene calls are TRBV6-5 and TRBJ1-2; D possibly corresponds to TRBD1 (5 bases). Germline lookup yields CDR1 MNHEY and CDR2 SVGAGI. The V end was cut by 4 bases, the J end by 8 bases, with 14 bases between. The CDR3 is made up of 13 amino acids.

This chain links TRBV5-8 with TRBJ1-6; tentatively, D is TRBD1 (6 bases). The V gene lost 3 bases and the J gene lost 5 bases, with 12 bases spanning the gap. This CDR3 has 15 residues. Germline lookup yields CDR1 SGHTS and CDR2 YDEGEE. The CDR3 sequence is CASSWVTGDNSPLHF. In DNA form, the CDR3 reads TGTGCCAGCAGCTGGGTGACAGGCGATAATTCACCCCTCCACTTT.

The CDR3 DNA reads as TGTGCCAGCAGTGAAGGAGCGGGTATCGTAGCCCAGCATTTT. It encodes CASSEGAGIVAQHF. The rearrangement joins TRBV6-1 to TRBJ1-5; D uncertain. The CDR3 spans 14 residues. Per the germline V gene, CDR1 is MNHNS and CDR2 is SASEGT. V lost 1 base and J 11 bases, leaving 15 bases between the germline ends.

The chain couples TRBV10-3 to TRBJ1-3, with TRBD1 matching 8 bases. V gave up 6 bases and J gave up 4 bases; unmatched junction bases: 8. Germline values: CDR1 ENHRY, CDR2 SYGVKD. The CDR3 runs 15 residues. CDR3 DNA: TGTGCCATCAGGGACGGACAGGGACGGGGAAACACCATATATTTT. Translation gives CAIRDGQGRGNTIYF.

The chain uses TRBV4-2 and TRBJ2-5; TRBD1 might be the D (6 bases). This CDR3 region has 17 residues. The germline V gene encodes CDR1 LGHNA and CDR2 YNFKEQ. V was shortened by 1 base and J by 3 bases, with 18 bases between the two germline ends. CDR3 DNA: TGTGCCAGCAGCCAAGGAACCTCCGGGACAAGAAAAGAGACCCAGTACTTC. It encodes CASSQGTSGTRKETQYF.

CDR3 DNA: TGTGCCAGCAGTGTTGACAGGGACTATGGCTACACCTTC. Translated: CASSVDRDYGYTF. The chain combines TRBV6-2 or TRBV6-3 with TRBJ1-2, with 7 bases aligning to TRBD1. The CDR3 contains 13 residues. J lost 3 bases, V lost 5 bases, and 3 bases had no gene match. CDR1 and CDR2 (germline): MNHEY, SVGEGT.

The count of this clone is one. The rearrangement links TRBV9 to TRBJ1-1; perhaps TRBD1 as D (6 bases). Trimming left V 4 bases short and J 1 base short, with 8 bases between. From germline, CDR1 is SGDLS and CDR2 YYNGEE. The CDR3 runs to 13 residues. The CDR3 is CASSTGQNTEAFF. The CDR3 bases are TGTGCCAGCAGCACGGGACAGAACACTGAAGCTTTCTTT.

V and J are TRBV5-4 and TRBJ2-3; D is perhaps TRBD2 (5 bases). V lost 0 bases, J lost 1 base, and 9 bases lay in between. Germline V gives CDR1 SGHNT, CDR2 YYREEE (reference sequence). The length of the CDR3 is 15 residues. The CDR3 DNA reads TGTGCCAGCAGCTTGGGTGGACTCCGCACAGATACGCAGTATTTT. Translation gives CASSLGGLRTDTQYF.

The J gene is TRBJ2-2, the V gene TRBV5-1; D is ambiguous. V gave up 0 bases and J gave up 2 bases, with 5 bases separating them. This CDR3 has 14 amino acids. In germline, CDR1 is SGHRS, CDR2 YFSETQ. This CDR3 reads CASSLVTNTGELFF. The CDR3 DNA sequence: TGCGCCAGCAGCTTGGTCACTAACACCGGGGAGCTGTTTTTT. Full variable domain (rest looked up from reference TRBV5-1 and TRBJ2-2): KAGVTQTPRYLIKTRGQQVTLSCSPISGHRSVSWYQQTPGQGLQFLFEYFSETQRNKGNFPGRFSGRQFSNSRSEMNVSTLELGDSALYLCASSLVTNTGELFFGEGSRLTVL.

This clone was counted once. The J gene is TRBJ1-5, the V gene TRBV29-1; 8 positions agree with TRBD1. The CDR3 sequence is 13 residues long. V was pared by 7 bases and J by 6 bases, with 8 bases of the junction left unmatched. Germline CDR1 is SQVTM and CDR2 is ANQGSEA. The CDR3 is CSGSTGAGQPQHF. CDR3 sequence (DNA): TGCAGCGGGTCGACAGGGGCCGGTCAGCCCCAGCATTTT.

The J gene is TRBJ1-5, the V gene TRBV6-5; D unresolved. Germline-derived CDR1 and CDR2 are MNHEY and SVGAGI. This CDR3 contains 15 residues. V lost 0 bases, J lost 7 bases, and 13 bases lay in between. The CDR3: CASSYSGRTQQPQHF. The CDR3 nucleotides read TGTGCCAGCAGTTACTCGGGGAGGACCCAACAGCCCCAGCATTTT.

The chain carries TRBV15 and TRBJ2-7; 9 nucleotides agree with TRBD1. The CDR3 contains 15 residues. V gave up 3 bases and J gave up 5 bases; unmatched junction bases: 8. In germline, CDR1 is LNHNV, CDR2 YYDKDF (reference sequence). The CDR3 region has the DNA TGTGCCACCAGCAGGACCCGGGACAGGGTTGACGAGCAGTACTTC. This encodes CATSRTRDRVDEQYF.

CDR3: CASSVDSVTDTQYF. DNA of the CDR3: TGTGCCAGCAGCGTAGATTCGGTAACAGATACGCAGTATTTT. The chain combines TRBV9 with TRBJ2-3; D gene uncertain. Trimming took off 0 bases at V and 3 bases at J, with 8 bases between the two ends. Germline CDR1 SGDLS, CDR2 YYNGEE. CDR3 length: 14 amino acids.

In this sample, this clone turned up once. The chain recombines TRBV30 with TRBJ2-6; TRBD1 is a possible D gene (5 bases). This CDR3 is 13 amino acids long. The V gene's germline CDR1 is GTSNPN and CDR2 SVGIG (reference sequence). V lost 5 bases, J lost 1 base, and 6 bases lay in between. CDR3 nucleotide sequence: TGTGCCTGGGCAGGGTCTGGGGCCAACGTCCTGACTTTC. Residues: CAWAGSGANVLTF.

The chain combines TRBV4-2 with TRBJ2-5, with 9 bases lining up with TRBD2. Germline V gene data show CDR1 as LGHNA and CDR2 as YNFKEQ. Trimming cost V 2 bases and J 1 base; bases outside gene matches: 11. The CDR3 is made up of 18 amino acids. The CDR3 sequence is CASSQTIAGGLAQETQYF. The CDR3 nucleotides read TGTGCCAGCAGCCAAACAATCGCCGGGGGACTAGCCCAAGAGACCCAGTACTTC.

The J gene is TRBJ2-3, the V gene TRBV6-4, with 13 nucleotides matching TRBD2. CDR1 and CDR2 (germline): MRHNA, SNTAGT. V shed 0 bases, J shed 4 bases, and the junction held 4 bases outside the gene matches. The CDR3 covers 17 residues. The CDR3 DNA reads TGTGCCAGCAGTGACTCAGGGACTAGCGGGGACGCAGATACGCAGTATTTT. Translation: CASSDSGTSGDADTQYF.

The gene calls are TRBV4-3 and TRBJ2-7, with a possible D match to TRBD1 (7 bases). Between the trimmed V and J ends, which lost 1 base and 9 bases, there was a span of 22 bases. Germline V lookup: CDR1 LGHNA, CDR2 YSLEER. This CDR3 spans 16 amino acids. The CDR3 DNA sequence: TGCGCCAGCAGCCAAGGCACCAGGGGGGTGGGCTCGGGGCAGTACTTC. As protein: CASSQGTRGVGSGQYF.

The CDR3: CASSRDTPGNTIYF. In DNA form, the CDR3 reads TGTGCCAGCAGCCGGGACACTCCTGGAAACACCATATATTTT. The chain employs TRBV7-2 and TRBJ1-3; tentative D call: TRBD1 (6 bases). V shed 5 bases and J shed 2 bases, with 10 bases lying between them. Germline values: CDR1 SGHTA, CDR2 FQGNSA. The CDR3 totals 14 residues.

The CDR3 here is CASSLDWANQPQHF. The CDR3 coding sequence is TGCGCCAGCAGCTTGGACTGGGCCAATCAGCCCCAGCATTTT. The chain combines TRBV5-1 with TRBJ1-5; D remains ambiguous. The V gene's germline CDR1 is SGHRS and CDR2 YFSETQ. The CDR3 is 14 residues long. V lost 0 bases and J lost 3, with 7 bases in between.

The CDR3 DNA follows: TGTGCCAGCAGCCTCCGTGACATCCGATCCTACGAGCAGTACTTC. Protein sequence: CASSLRDIRSYEQYF. J is TRBJ2-7 and V is TRBV3-1 (or the pseudogene TRBV3-2); D remains unclear. Trimming shortened V by 4 bases and J by 1 base, and 14 bases separated the two germline ends. The length of the CDR3 is 15 residues. Germline CDR1 is LGHDT and CDR2 is YNNKEL (reference sequence).